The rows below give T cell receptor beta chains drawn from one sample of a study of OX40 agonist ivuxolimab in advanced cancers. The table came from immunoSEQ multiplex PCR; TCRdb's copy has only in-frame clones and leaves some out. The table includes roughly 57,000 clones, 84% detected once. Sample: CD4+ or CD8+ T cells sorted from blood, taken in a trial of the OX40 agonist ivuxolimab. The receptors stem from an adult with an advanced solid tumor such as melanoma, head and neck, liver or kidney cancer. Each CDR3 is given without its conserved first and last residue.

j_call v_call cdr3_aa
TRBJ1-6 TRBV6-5 ATGRRNSPLH
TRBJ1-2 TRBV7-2 ASSRYKDGYT
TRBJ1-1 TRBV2 ASSGESGTEAF
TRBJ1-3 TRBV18 ASSPPGLISGNTIY
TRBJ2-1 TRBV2 ASSHRGLAITSSYNEQF
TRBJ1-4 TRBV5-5 ASSPGSGSPNEKLF
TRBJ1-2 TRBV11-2 ASSPLAGDYGYT
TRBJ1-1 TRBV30 AWSRLTPNTEAF
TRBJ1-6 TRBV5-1 ASSLGTGTSPLH
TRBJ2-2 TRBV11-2 ASSNRTGELF
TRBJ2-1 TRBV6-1 ASSLSSPNEQF
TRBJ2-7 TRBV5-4 ASSSIGLSYEQY
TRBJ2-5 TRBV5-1 ASKETQY
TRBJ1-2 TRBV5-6 ASSLLTGVGYGYT
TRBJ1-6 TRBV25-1 ASSYRSYNSPLH
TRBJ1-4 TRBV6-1 ASSEAPPRNKKLF
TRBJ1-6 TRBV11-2 ASGTGQINSPLH
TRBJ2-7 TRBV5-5 ASSLGQRGSYEQY
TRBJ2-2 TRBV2 AGRLGQGLGELF
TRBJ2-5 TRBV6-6 ASRGGTGGKETQY
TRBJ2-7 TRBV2 ASRRGQNSYEQY
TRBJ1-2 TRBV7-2 ASSPGQGGLDGYT
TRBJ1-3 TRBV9 ASSVDPRPGSGNTIY
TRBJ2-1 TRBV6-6 ASSLGLAGPNNEQF
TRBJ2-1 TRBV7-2 ASSPPSGGYNEQF
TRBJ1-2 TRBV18 ASSPGQGAYGYT
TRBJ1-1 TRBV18 ASRRGLNTEAF
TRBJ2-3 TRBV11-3 ASSPSRQTDTQY
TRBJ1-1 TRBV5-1 ASSLGQEAF
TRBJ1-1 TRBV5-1 ASSLGQHGTEAF
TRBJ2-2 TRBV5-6 ASRRAGAQRAGELF
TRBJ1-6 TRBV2 ASSEAGQGNSPLH
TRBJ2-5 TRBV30 AWSGSGVRRETQY
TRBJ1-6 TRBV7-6 ASSLAGNRGSSPLH
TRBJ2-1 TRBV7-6 ASSLRGTSNYNEQF
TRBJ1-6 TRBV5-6 ASSLAGVELNNSPLH
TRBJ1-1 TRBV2 ASSIQGARNTEAF
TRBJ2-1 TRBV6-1 ASRGLAGGGDEQF
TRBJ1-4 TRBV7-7 ASSRNRVGEKLF
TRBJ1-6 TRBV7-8 ASSLQGSQNSPLH
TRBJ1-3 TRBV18 ASSQKGDSSGNTIY
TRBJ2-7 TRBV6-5 ASSESSGRADRY
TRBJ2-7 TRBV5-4 ASSFVGGGAYEQY
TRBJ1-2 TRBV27 ASSLTRLGDGYT
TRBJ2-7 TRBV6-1 ASSGSDSIGEQY